The clone carrying this T cell receptor (beta chain) was picked up many times. Investigators excluded patients with uncontrolled infection, other autoimmune disease, pregnancy or lactation. The sample originates from a study of T cells in Graves' hyperthyroidism and ophthalmopathy. Across the whole study: Initial diagnosis, before any treatment, was when peripheral blood was collected.

TCR beta CDR3 regions were amplified from RNA transcripts. Researchers ran a first-round RT-PCR on the TCR CDR3 using the HTBI primer set. TCRdb fed the multiplex PCR reads into MiXCR, producing one record per CDR3 protein. This repertoire shows 640,000 or so distinct CDR3 sequences, roughly 14% found once; its top ten account for about 4.5%. The CDR3 is 14 residues long. CDR1 is LNHDA, CDR2 SQIVND, per germline (reference sequence). V was trimmed by 3 bases and J by 2 bases, leaving 10 bases between them. The chain uses TRBV19 and TRBJ2-5; maybe TRBD1 (5 bases). The sample comprised blood. The sequence was collected from a woman aged 40 to 50 with Graves' ophthalmopathy. CDR3 nucleotide sequence: TGTGCCAGTAGTATCGACAGAGTACAAGAGACCCAGTACTTC. As protein: CASSIDRVQETQYF.